This entry describes one TCR beta chain. The sample is drawn from a study of blood T cell repertoires in COVID-19. About the study: PBMCs, B-cell-depleted T cells, or T cells were the source of the cDNA or gDNA that made up the material.

The CDR3 loop spans 15 amino acids. V was cut by 5 bases and J by 5 bases, with 19 bases left in between. Germline CDR1 and CDR2: SGHRS and YFSETQ. As originally analysed: How many nucleated cells were present was estimated from reference gene primer amplification. Libraries were prepared by immunoSEQ multiplex PCR; TCRdb keeps only in-frame clonotypes and omits some of them. V, J and clone size are those of that table, while D and trimming were read from the DNA. The data hold around 100,000 clones, with 85% to 95% observed a single time. The source material was peripheral blood. This TCR derives from a man aged 45-65 years with active COVID-19. V and J are TRBV5-1 and TRBJ1-2; D may be TRBD1 (6 bases). The CDR3 region is CASRLVSGGEYGYTF. The CDR3 DNA follows: TGCGCCAGCAGACTAGTATCTGGGGGCGAGTATGGCTACACCTTC.